This is a list of T cell receptor beta chains from one sample in a study of cytomegalovirus exposure and HLA in healthy donors. TCRdb keeps only in-frame clones here, not all; method: immunoSEQ multiplex PCR. The sample consists of about 160,000 clones, around 81% of them appearing once. Sequencing used PBMCs. These receptors originate from a woman in her forties or fifties in good health and CMV-seronegative. Both conserved end residues are part of each CDR3. A D gene is named only where the DNA matches it firmly. Size is stated for part of the rows, as once, few or many counts, or as a class when the clone is expanded.

size,J,V,D,DNA,CDR3
.,TRBJ2-1,TRBV5-6,.,TGTGCCAGCAGCTTCCGGGGGGCAGCAAACAATGAGCAGTTCTTC,CASSFRGAANNEQFF
.,TRBJ1-5,TRBV13,TRBD1,TGTGCCAGCAGCTACGGACAGGTCAATCAGCCCCAGCATTTT,CASSYGQVNQPQHF
once,TRBJ2-7,TRBV11-1,TRBD1,TGTGCCAGCAGCTGGAGGACAGGAGGCAACGAGCAGTACTTC,CASSWRTGGNEQYF
.,TRBJ1-1,TRBV11-2,TRBD1,TGTGCCAGCAGCAGGGACAGCGCCTTCGCTTTCTTT,CASSRDSAFAFF
.,TRBJ2-7,TRBV7-8,TRBD1,TGTGCCAGCAGCCAGCCGGGACAGGGGGCGCGGTATTCCGAGCAGTACTTC,CASSQPGQGARYSEQYF
.,TRBJ2-7,TRBV29-1,.,TGCAGCGTTGAGGCAGACTCCTACGAGCAGTACTTC,CSVEADSYEQYF
once,TRBJ2-7,TRBV4-2,TRBD1,TGTGCCAGCAGCCCAAATTCGGGGACAGGATCTTCCTACGAGCAGTACTTC,CASSPNSGTGSSYEQYF
.,TRBJ2-3,TRBV7-2,TRBD2,TGTGCCAGCAGCTTAGTTAGCGGGGGGCCGCAACAGTATTTT,CASSLVSGGPQQYF
.,TRBJ2-7,TRBV7-2,.,TGTGCCAGCAGCTTCGGACTAGAGCAGTACTTC,CASSFGLEQYF
.,TRBJ2-7,TRBV27,.,TGTGCCAGCAGCTCATCGACAGTTACCTACTCCTACGAGCAGTACTTC,CASSSSTVTYSYEQYF
.,TRBJ2-2,TRBV2,TRBD2,TGTGCCAGCAGTGAATACGCTAGCGGGCTGACCGGGGAGCTGTTTTTT,CASSEYASGLTGELFF
.,TRBJ2-3,TRBV29-1,.,TGCAGCGTTCTGTGGGGGGGCATTGGCGCAGATACGCAGTATTTT,CSVLWGGIGADTQYF
.,TRBJ1-3,TRBV25-1,TRBD1,TGTGCCAGCAGTGTGCAGGGGGCTAATGGAAACACCATATATTTT,CASSVQGANGNTIYF
.,TRBJ1-5,TRBV6-5,TRBD1,TGTGCCAGCAGTCCACAGGGGGTCGGAGATCAGCCCCAGCATTTT,CASSPQGVGDQPQHF
.,TRBJ2-7,TRBV7-3,TRBD1,TGTGCCAGCACCGTACAGGGGTCCTCCTACGAGCAGTACTTC,CASTVQGSSYEQYF
.,TRBJ2-7,TRBV7-9,.,TGTGCCAGCAGCTCAGGACTTCTTGTCCACGAGCAGTACTTC,CASSSGLLVHEQYF
.,TRBJ1-1,TRBV6-5,.,TGTGCCAGCAGGTTGAGGCAGAACACTGAAGCTTTCTTT,CASRLRQNTEAFF
once,TRBJ1-5,TRBV12-2,.,TGTGCAAGTCTCTGCATTCTAAAGGGGAGCAATCAGCCCCAGCATTTT,CASLCILKGSNQPQHF
.,TRBJ2-3,TRBV4-2,TRBD2,TGTGCCAGCAGCCAAGATTCGGGGGGGGGCACAGATACGCAGTATTTT,CASSQDSGGGTDTQYF
few,TRBJ1-1,TRBV5-4,.,TGTGCCAGCAGCTTGGAGCGGGGACGGAACACTGAAGCTTTCTTT,CASSLERGRNTEAFF
.,TRBJ1-2,TRBV30,.,TGTGCCTGCCTGCGGGAGGGCACCTATGGCTACACCTTC,CACLREGTYGYTF
.,TRBJ2-3,TRBV6-1,TRBD2,TGTGCCAGCAGTGAAGCTGGACTAGCGGGGGCAGATACGCAGTATTTT,CASSEAGLAGADTQYF
few,TRBJ2-7,TRBV10-1,TRBD1,TGCGCCAGCAGTGAGTCTGCGGGACAGGGAGACTACGAGCAGTACTTC,CASSESAGQGDYEQYF
few,TRBJ2-3,TRBV6-5,.,TGTGCCAGCATGGGAGGCACAGATACGCAGTATTTT,CASMGGTDTQYF
.,TRBJ1-2,TRBV27,TRBD1,TGTGCCAGCGCCCAATCAGGGGGCAACTATGGCTACACCTTC,CASAQSGGNYGYTF
.,TRBJ2-2,TRBV7-9,.,TGTTCCAGCAGCTTACAAGGCGGATTGAACACCGGGGAGCTGTTTTTT,CSSSLQGGLNTGELFF
.,TRBJ2-5,TRBV7-8,.,TGTGCCAGCAGCGGGGAGAGGGAGACCCAGTACTTC,CASSGERETQYF
.,TRBJ1-1,TRBV29-1,TRBD1,TGCAGCGCCCCCGGGACAGGGAACACTGAAGCTTTCTTT,CSAPGTGNTEAFF
once,TRBJ2-1,TRBV4-3,TRBD1,TGCGCCAGCAGCCAAGTTAGGGTCAGGGGGAATGAGCAGTTCTTC,CASSQVRVRGNEQFF
.,TRBJ2-1,TRBV6-1,TRBD1,TGTGCTTATGGACAGGGGGCTTACAATGAGCAGTTCTTC,CAYGQGAYNEQFF
.,TRBJ1-1,TRBV6-6,.,TGTGCCAGCAGTTACTTTCAGGGTAACACTGAAGCTTTCTTT,CASSYFQGNTEAFF
.,TRBJ1-4,TRBV7-2,TRBD1,TGTGCCAGCAGCTCCCACGTAGGGGACAGGACTTTT,CASSSHVGDRTF
.,TRBJ1-6,TRBV5-6,.,TGTGCCAGCAGCCATACAGGGATAGGGGATAATTCACCCCTCCACTTT,CASSHTGIGDNSPLHF
.,TRBJ2-1,TRBV7-6,.,TGTGCCAGCAGCTTAAGCAGCGGAGCCTACAATGAGCAGTTCTTC,CASSLSSGAYNEQFF
.,TRBJ2-1,TRBV6-5,TRBD2,TGTGCCACCTCGAGAATCGGGAGGAGTGATGAGCAGTTCTTC,CATSRIGRSDEQFF
.,TRBJ1-2,TRBV27,.,TGTGCCAGCAGTTTGGGGGGAACCTATGGCTACACCTTC,CASSLGGTYGYTF
.,TRBJ1-2,TRBV19,TRBD1,TGTGCCAGTAGTCTCACAGGGGGTGGCTACACCTTC,CASSLTGGGYTF
.,TRBJ2-2,TRBV7-2,TRBD2,TGTGCCAGCAGCTTAGCTAGCGGGGGGACAAAGACCGGGGAGCTGTTTTTT,CASSLASGGTKTGELFF
.,TRBJ2-7,TRBV20-1,TRBD1,TGCAGTGCTAGGAAGGGGGCCGAGCAGTACTTC,CSARKGAEQYF
.,TRBJ2-6,TRBV18,.,TGTGCCAGCTCACCTTCAGGGGCCACTGGGGCCAACGTCCTGACTTTC,CASSPSGATGANVLTF
.,TRBJ1-2,TRBV5-6,TRBD1,TGTGCCAGCAGCTCGAGCAGGGGGCATAACTATGGCTACACCTTC,CASSSSRGHNYGYTF
.,TRBJ1-6,TRBV4-3,TRBD1,TGCGCCAGCAGTCCGGACAGGACCCTTAGGTCGCCCCTCCACTTT,CASSPDRTLRSPLHF
.,TRBJ2-3,TRBV6-5,.,TGTGCCAGCAGGACCGGGACTCGCACAGATACGCAGTATTTT,CASRTGTRTDTQYF
.,TRBJ2-2,TRBV11-3,.,TGTGCCAGCAGCTCGAGTCGGGCAGGGAGGTGGCCCGGGGAGCTGTTTTTT,CASSSSRAGRWPGELFF
.,TRBJ1-1,TRBV2,TRBD1,TGTGCCAGCAGCCTTAAGGGGGCCACTGAAGCTTTCTTT,CASSLKGATEAFF
.,TRBJ2-7,TRBV7-2,TRBD1,TGTGCCAGCAGCTTAGACGGGACAGGGAAGTACGAGCAGTACTTC,CASSLDGTGKYEQYF
.,TRBJ1-1,TRBV27,TRBD1,TGTGCCAGCAGTTTTTCGGACAGGGCCACTGAAGCTTTCTTT,CASSFSDRATEAFF
.,TRBJ1-2,TRBV28,TRBD1,TGTGCCAGCAGCATGACAGGGGGCCGGGGCTACACCTTC,CASSMTGGRGYTF
.,TRBJ1-6,TRBV6-5,.,TGTGCCAGCCAAACAGGGCTTCGGTCACCCCTCCACTTT,CASQTGLRSPLHF
.,TRBJ1-2,TRBV6-5,.,TGTGCCAGCAGGGCAGGGATCTATGGCTACACCTTC,CASRAGIYGYTF
once,TRBJ2-7,TRBV2,.,TGTGCCAGCTACCGGGACTTCCCCTACGAGCAGTACTTC,CASYRDFPYEQYF
.,TRBJ1-2,TRBV9,.,TGTGCCAGCAGCGTAGACGGGGGACACTATGGCTACACCTTC,CASSVDGGHYGYTF
.,TRBJ2-5,TRBV13,TRBD1,TGTGCCAGCAGCCCCGGGACAGGGAGACCACAAGAGACCCAGTACTTC,CASSPGTGRPQETQYF
.,TRBJ2-5,TRBV5-4,TRBD2,TGTGCCAGCAGCCCAAATCCGGGACTAGCCCAAGAGACCCAGTACTTC,CASSPNPGLAQETQYF
.,TRBJ2-1,TRBV29-1,.,TGCAGCGTGGGACAACCCGGACTAGGCCCGTTCTTC,CSVGQPGLGPFF
few,TRBJ2-7,TRBV4-2,.,TGTGCCAGCAGCCAAAGAAGGGGCGTACGTTTAGAGCAGTACTTC,CASSQRRGVRLEQYF